Below, 28 T cell receptor beta chains from the same sample are listed, as sequenced in a study of cytotoxic CD8 clonotypes in ibrutinib-treated CLL. Some clones are missing from TCRdb's copy, which holds only in-frame ones; the method was immunoSEQ multiplex PCR. The repertoire has about 130,000 clones, approximately 81% of them found once; the top ten carry roughly 13%. The material sequenced was PBMCs, taken after 12 months of ibrutinib treatment. The receptors here all came from a human donor with chronic lymphocytic leukemia.

CDR3 in amino acids: CASSVDSRRPSGRSSYNEQFF. The CDR3 nucleotides read TGTGCCAGCAGCGTAGATTCGAGGCGCCCTAGCGGGAGGAGCTCCTACAATGAGCAGTTCTTC. This chain links TRBV9 with TRBJ2-1; 11 bases are shared with TRBD2. Germline loops: CDR1 SGDLS, CDR2 YYNGEE. V lost 0 bases to trimming and J lost 0 bases; unmatched junction nucleotides: 14. CDR3 length: 21 residues.

CDR3 protein: CSGAAGTNEKLFF. The CDR3 DNA is TGCAGCGGCGCCGCGGGGACTAATGAAAAACTGTTTTTT. The chain recombines TRBV29-1 with TRBJ1-4; D is unclear. The V end was cut by 7 bases, the J end by 2 bases, with 11 bases between. The germline gives CDR1 SQVTM, CDR2 ANQGSEA. There are 13 residues in the CDR3.

In its sample, this clone was seen a few times. The CDR3 spells CAISEYHEQYF. For the CDR3, the DNA is TGTGCCATCAGTGAGTATCACGAGCAGTACTTC. The chain has TRBV10-3 and TRBJ2-7, with D hard to call. The CDR3 totals 11 residues. The V gene lost 1 base and the J gene lost 5 bases, with 3 bases spanning the gap. The germline V gene encodes CDR1 ENHRY and CDR2 SYGVKD.

This rearrangement joins TRBV7-3 to TRBJ2-3; a possible D gene is TRBD1 (6 bases). The length of the CDR3 is 12 residues. V was pared by 5 bases and J by 5 bases, with 8 bases between. Per the germline V gene, CDR1 is SGHTA and CDR2 is FQGTGA. CDR3 loop: CASSDRRDTQYF. Here the CDR3 DNA reads TGTGCCAGCAGCGACAGGCGAGATACGCAGTATTTT.

This clone was seen a single time. The CDR3 coding sequence is TGTGCCACTACGCCAGGTAACAATCAGCCCCAGCATTTT. Translation gives CATTPGNNQPQHF. V gene TRBV19 combines with J gene TRBJ1-5, with D unresolved. Germline V gene data show CDR1 as LNHDA and CDR2 as SQIVND (reference sequence). This CDR3 has 13 residues. V was cut by 10 bases and J by 3 bases, with 13 bases left in between.

V usage is TRBV2 and J usage is TRBJ1-5; D is uncertain. The CDR3 is 13 residues long. Trimming shortened V by 3 bases and J by 1 base, and 4 bases separated the two germline ends. The germline gives CDR1 SNHLY, CDR2 FYNNEI. The CDR3 loop reads CASSDQSNQPQHF. In DNA form, the CDR3 reads TGTGCCAGCAGTGATCAGAGCAATCAGCCCCAGCATTTT.

The chain recombines TRBV9 with TRBJ2-1; TRBD2 aligns across 9 bases. The CDR3 extends over 17 amino acids. With V trimmed by 2 bases and J by 8 bases, 14 bases remained unmatched. The germline CDR1 and CDR2 sequences are SGDLS and YYNGEE. The CDR3 sequence is CASSVSKASGILDEQFF. CDR3 nucleotide sequence: TGTGCCAGCAGCGTCTCGAAGGCTAGCGGGATTTTGGATGAGCAGTTCTTC.

This clone was seen just once. The chain combines TRBV28 with TRBJ2-7; TRBD2 agrees at 12 bases. The V gene end was trimmed by 3 bases and the J gene end by 2 bases; junction bases not matched to a gene: 2. CDR3 length: 15 residues. Germline CDR1 reads MDHEN; CDR2 reads SYDVKM. The CDR3 region is CASSFGLAGTYEQYF. The CDR3 nucleotides are TGTGCCAGCAGTTTCGGACTAGCGGGAACCTACGAGCAGTACTTC. The complete variable domain, with remaining parts taken from reference TRBV28 and TRBJ2-7, reads DVKVTQSSRYLVKRTGEKVFLECVQDMDHENMFWYRQDPGLGLRLIYFSYDVKMKEKGDIPEGYSVSREKKERFSLILESASTNQTSMYLCASSFGLAGTYEQYFGPGTRLTVT.

The chain recombines TRBV9 with TRBJ1-1; weak D call: TRBD1 (5 bases). The CDR3 is made up of 14 amino acids. Germline-derived CDR1 and CDR2 are SGDLS and YYNGEE. V lost 0 bases and J lost 4, with 10 bases in between. CDR3 protein: CASSVGGVGTEAFF. In DNA, the CDR3 is TGTGCCAGCAGCGTAGGAGGGGTGGGCACTGAAGCTTTCTTT.

As DNA, the CDR3 is TGTGCCAGCGAGTCGACTAGCGGGAGCTATGAGCAGTTCTTC. The encoded protein is CASESTSGSYEQFF. The rearrangement links TRBV6-5 to TRBJ2-1; the match to TRBD2 covers 12 bases. Germline V gene data show CDR1 as MNHEY and CDR2 as SVGAGI. CDR3 length equals 14 residues. J gave up 8 bases and V 8 bases, and 7 bases lay outside the gene matches.

This clone showed up just a few times. The genes are TRBV5-6 and TRBJ2-1; 9 bases agree with TRBD1. The CDR3 covers 13 residues. After removal of 5 bases from V and 5 bases from J, the junction contained 2 bases not matched to a gene. Germline V gives CDR1 SGHDT, CDR2 YYEEEE. The CDR3 loop is CASSWTGDNEQFF. CDR3 coding DNA: TGTGCCAGCAGTTGGACAGGGGACAATGAGCAGTTCTTC.

J is TRBJ2-5 and V is TRBV11-2, with D possibly being TRBD2 (6 bases). V was clipped by 5 bases and J by 2 bases, with 18 bases between them. The CDR3 runs 16 residues. CDR1 is SGHAT, CDR2 FQNNGV, per germline. The CDR3 DNA reads as TGTGCCAGCAGCCCCGGGGACTCCTCATTTCAAGAGACCCAGTACTTC. Translation gives CASSPGDSSFQETQYF.

The chain uses TRBV29-1 and TRBJ2-7; 11 positions match TRBD2. Per germline, CDR1 SQVTM and CDR2 ANQGSEA. The CDR3 has 13 amino acids. Trimming took 2 bases from V and 3 from J; bases not matched to a gene: 0. CDR3: CSVETSGSYEQYF. CDR3 bases: TGCAGCGTTGAAACTAGCGGGAGCTACGAGCAGTACTTC.

The chain uses TRBV7-8 and TRBJ2-7; TRBD2 aligns across 11 bases. The germline V gene encodes CDR1 SGHVS and CDR2 FQNEAQ. The CDR3 has 16 residues. V dropped 3 bases and J dropped 7; count of bases not matched to a gene: 11. CDR3 sequence reads: CASSLFLAGGPVEQYF. The CDR3 region has the DNA TGTGCCAGCAGCTTGTTCTTAGCGGGAGGGCCGGTTGAGCAGTACTTC.

The V gene is TRBV6-5, the J gene TRBJ2-3; 11 nucleotides line up with TRBD2. V shed 9 bases, J shed 5 bases, and the junction held 10 bases outside the gene matches. The germline V gene has CDR1 MNHEY and CDR2 SVGAGI. The CDR3 contains 15 residues. CDR3 sequence: CASSSTSGTGDTQYF. The CDR3 nucleotides are TGTGCCAGTTCCTCGACTAGCGGGACAGGAGATACGCAGTATTTT.

About this clone: Other DNA sequences in this specimen translate into the identical CDR3. The V and J genes are TRBV4-3 and TRBJ1-1; D gene uncertain. CDR1 is LGHNA and CDR2 is YSLEER in the germline V gene. Trimming stripped 0 bases from V and 2 bases from J, with 7 bases between. The CDR3 totals 14 residues. The CDR3 coding sequence is TGCGCCAGCAGCCAAGATCTTTCTAACACTGAAGCTTTCTTT. As protein: CASSQDLSNTEAFF.

V and J are TRBV5-1 and TRBJ2-2; no clear D. Looked up from germline, CDR1 is SGHRS and CDR2 is YFSETQ. The CDR3 totals 14 residues. Trimming left V 0 bases short and J 4 bases short, with 7 bases between. The CDR3 loop is CASSLGAATGELFF. CDR3 sequence (DNA): TGCGCCAGCAGCTTGGGAGCAGCCACCGGGGAGCTGTTTTTT.

The V gene is TRBV7-9, the J gene TRBJ2-3; D remains unclear. CDR3 length: 16 residues. CDR1 and CDR2 from the germline V gene are SEHNR and FQNEAQ (reference sequence). Trimming stripped 7 bases from V and 0 bases from J, with 17 bases between. The CDR3 reads CASTSRFSSSTDTQYF. The CDR3 bases are TGTGCCAGCACCTCCCGCTTTTCCTCTAGCACAGATACGCAGTATTTT.

V gene TRBV28 combines with J gene TRBJ2-3; D not certain. Deletions cut 6 bases from V and 2 bases from J, with 12 bases between. Per germline, CDR1 MDHEN and CDR2 SYDVKM. The CDR3 is 14 amino acids. The CDR3: CASRMKGFTDTQYF. CDR3 DNA sequence: TGTGCCAGCAGGATGAAGGGTTTCACAGATACGCAGTATTTT.

This clone occurred a few times. This chain joins TRBV5-4 and TRBJ1-4; D remains unclear. The CDR3 is made up of 16 amino acids. Germline-derived CDR1 and CDR2 are SGHNT and YYREEE (reference sequence). Between the trimmed V and J ends, which lost 0 bases and 2 bases, there was a span of 11 bases. CDR3 nucleotide sequence: TGTGCCAGCAGCTTGGGAGGGCTCGGGACTAATGAAAAACTGTTTTTT. Residues: CASSLGGLGTNEKLFF.

The rearrangement uses TRBV4-1 and TRBJ1-5; 8 nucleotides agree with TRBD1. The ends lost 0 bases at V and 6 bases at J; junction bases unmatched: 10. The CDR3 length is 17 residues. The germline V gene encodes CDR1 MGHRA and CDR2 YSYEKL. CDR3 sequence (DNA): TGCGCCAGCAGCCAAGATCCAACAGGGGGGGTGTCTCAGCCCCAGCATTTT. Translation gives CASSQDPTGGVSQPQHF.

CDR3 protein: CAWRQGYEQYF. The CDR3 DNA reads as TGTGCCTGGAGACAGGGCTACGAGCAGTACTTC. The chain combines TRBV30 with TRBJ2-7; weak D call: TRBD1 (6 bases). CDR1 and CDR2 from the germline V gene are GTSNPN and SVGIG (reference sequence). The CDR3 extends over 11 amino acids. Trimming removed 3 bases from V and 3 bases from J, with 6 bases in between.

The chain recombines TRBV7-2 with TRBJ2-7; the D gene could be TRBD1 or TRBD2 (6 bases each). Trimming shortened V by 0 bases and J by 3 bases, and 9 bases separated the two germline ends. Germline V gene lookup returns CDR1 SGHTA and CDR2 FQGNSA. The CDR3 is 14 residues long. The CDR3 spells CASSLAEGVYEQYF. CDR3 DNA: TGTGCCAGCAGCTTAGCGGAGGGGGTCTACGAGCAGTACTTC. Variable domain in full (rest from reference TRBV7-2 and TRBJ2-7): GAGVSQSPSNKVTEKGKDVELRCDPISGHTALYWYRQSLGQGLEFLIYFQGNSAPDKSGLPSDRFSAERTGGSVSTLTIQRTQQEDSAVYLCASSLAEGVYEQYFGPGTRLTVT.

This clone has more than one count but fewer than ten. Here the CDR3 reads CASSLGGRNQPQHF. CDR3 DNA sequence: TGTGCCAGCAGTTTAGGGGGCCGCAATCAGCCCCAGCATTTT. The gene calls are TRBV27 and TRBJ1-5; TRBD1 is a possible D gene (6 bases). The germline V and J ends were trimmed by 2 bases and 2 bases, with 7 bases remaining between them. The CDR3 runs to 14 residues. Germline loops: CDR1 MNHEY, CDR2 SMNVEV (reference sequence).

V is TRBV7-8 and J is TRBJ2-2, with unresolved D. Germline CDR1 SGHVS, CDR2 FQNEAQ. This CDR3 spans 13 amino acids. Trimming left V 8 bases short and J 14 bases short, with 21 bases between. The CDR3 nucleotides are TGTGCCAGCCTTAAGGTCCAGGATCATGATCTGTTTTTT. It specifies CASLKVQDHDLFF.

This clone was picked up one time. The V and J genes are TRBV27 and TRBJ2-3; D is possibly TRBD1 or TRBD2 (5 bases each). V was cut by 6 bases and J by 4 bases, with 8 bases left in between. CDR1 is MNHEY and CDR2 is SMNVEV in the germline V gene (reference sequence). CDR3 size: 12 residues. The CDR3 sequence is CASSREPDTQYF. Here the CDR3 DNA reads TGTGCCAGCAGCAGGGAGCCAGATACGCAGTATTTT.

This clone was seen only a few times. V gene TRBV27 combines with J gene TRBJ1-1, with D unclear. CDR1 is MNHEY and CDR2 is SMNVEV in the germline V gene (reference sequence). Trimming removed 5 bases from V and 3 bases from J, with 10 bases in between. This CDR3 region has 13 residues. The CDR3 nucleotides are TGTGCCAGCAGTCTAAACAGAGACACTGAAGCTTTCTTT. Encoded protein: CASSLNRDTEAFF.

The rearrangement uses TRBV10-1 and TRBJ1-5; D is uncertain. The CDR3 is 13 amino acids. The germline gives CDR1 WNHNN, CDR2 SYGVQD (reference sequence). The V end was cut by 3 bases, the J end by 7 bases, with 10 bases between. CDR3 DNA: TGCGCCAGCAGTGATGGCGGATCCCAGCCCCAGCATTTT. Its protein product is CASSDGGSQPQHF.